The 6 T cell receptor beta chains below all came from one sample that was sequenced in a study of monozygotic twins with inflammatory bowel disease. TCRdb derives one entry per CDR3 protein from the 5' RACE reads, leaving out DNA. The sample features about 440,000 distinct CDR3 sequences, with about 2.4% in its top ten. What was sequenced was blood. All receptors derive from a human donor with ulcerative colitis or Crohn's disease, or a healthy co-twin of an affected twin (not recorded which).

The chain couples TRBV18 to TRBJ2-3; TCRdb indicates TRBD1, and absent DNA this call remains unverified. This CDR3 has 15 amino acids. Germline V CDR1 and CDR2: KGHSH, LQKENI. CDR3 loop: CASSPIEGGTDTQYF.

The chain recombines TRBV3-1 with TRBJ1-1. Germline CDR1 is LGHDT and CDR2 is YNNKEL (reference sequence). This CDR3 is 18 amino acids long. The CDR3 loop is CASSPREGRKGAFAEAFF.

The chain employs TRBV5-1 and TRBJ1-2. Germline-derived CDR1 and CDR2 are SGHRS and YFSETQ. This CDR3 has 15 amino acids. The CDR3 reads CASSYNPSANSGYTF.

The V gene is TRBV20-1, the J gene TRBJ2-1; TCRdb picks TRBD2, but there is no DNA to check that call. CDR1 is DFQATT, CDR2 SNEGSKA, per germline (reference sequence). This CDR3 has 17 amino acids. CDR3 sequence reads: CSARNPGGAGEDNEQFF.

This rearrangement joins TRBV7-9 to TRBJ2-7; TCRdb's assignment of TRBD1 cannot be checked, as there is no DNA. The CDR3 contains 15 residues. Germline V gene lookup returns CDR1 SEHNR and CDR2 FQNEAQ (reference sequence). CDR3 sequence: CASSLAPDRTYEQYF.

V is TRBV12-3 or TRBV12-4 and J is TRBJ2-6. There are 15 residues in the CDR3. CDR3: CASSFTKAGANVLTF.